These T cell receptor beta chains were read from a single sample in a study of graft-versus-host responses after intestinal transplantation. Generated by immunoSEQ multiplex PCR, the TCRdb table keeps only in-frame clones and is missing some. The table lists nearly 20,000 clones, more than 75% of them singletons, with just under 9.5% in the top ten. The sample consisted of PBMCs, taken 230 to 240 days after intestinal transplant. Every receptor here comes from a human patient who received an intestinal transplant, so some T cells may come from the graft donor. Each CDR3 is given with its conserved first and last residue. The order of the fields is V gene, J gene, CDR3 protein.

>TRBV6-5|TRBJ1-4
CASSSRGRNEKLFF
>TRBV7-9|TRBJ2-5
CASSLGAGGQMETQYF
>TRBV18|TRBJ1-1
CASFRADTEAFF
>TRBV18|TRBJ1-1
CASSPHRESPEAFF
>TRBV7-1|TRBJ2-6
CASSPWERGQSRANVLTF
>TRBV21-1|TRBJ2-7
CATQWGLGTRSSYEQYF
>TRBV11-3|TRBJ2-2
CASSLYSGDTGELFF
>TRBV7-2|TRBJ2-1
CASSPTGVSSYNEQFF
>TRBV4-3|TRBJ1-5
CASSQGIGNQPQHF
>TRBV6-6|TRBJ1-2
CASSPTGPYGYTF
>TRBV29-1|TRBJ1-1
CSVELRAPGTEAFF
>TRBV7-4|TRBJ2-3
CASSRRASGGPFSTDTQYF
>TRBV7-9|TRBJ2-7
CASSSLLGQFYEQYF
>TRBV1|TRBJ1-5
CTSSQGGSNQPQHF
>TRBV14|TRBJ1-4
CASSQERGPGEKLFF
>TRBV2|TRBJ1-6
CASSARDSPLHF
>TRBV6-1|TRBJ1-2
CASSDVKENYGYTF
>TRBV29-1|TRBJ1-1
CSVDERGLETEAFF
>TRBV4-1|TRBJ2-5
CASSQEGGLGETQYF
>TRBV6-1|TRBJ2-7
CASRPFTGPYEQYF
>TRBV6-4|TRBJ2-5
CATSVAPQETQYF
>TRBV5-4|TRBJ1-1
CASSGDLMNTEAFF
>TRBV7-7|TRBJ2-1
CASSLYRGEVDEQFF
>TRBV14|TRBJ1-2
CASSQDVWVNENGYTF
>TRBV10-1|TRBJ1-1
CASSGTENTEAFF
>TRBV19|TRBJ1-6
CASSTGTGTSPLHF
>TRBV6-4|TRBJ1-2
CASSDPDRVYGYTF
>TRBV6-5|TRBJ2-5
CASSYLAGDLQETQYF
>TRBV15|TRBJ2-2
CATSRGGELFF
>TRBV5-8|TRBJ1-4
CASTPGQGEKLFF
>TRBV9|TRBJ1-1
CASSVQGWGNTEAFF
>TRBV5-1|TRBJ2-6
CASSLRVPGANVLTF
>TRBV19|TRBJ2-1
CASSEDPSSYNEQFF
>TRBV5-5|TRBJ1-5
CASSRGTATSNQPQHF
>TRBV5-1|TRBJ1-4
CASSLGLQGRDKLFF
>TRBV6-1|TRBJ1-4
CASSEGRQVNEKLFF
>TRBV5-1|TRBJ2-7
CASSLGEGRAYEQYF
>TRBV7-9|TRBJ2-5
CASSLGSRRETQYF
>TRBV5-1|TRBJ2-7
CASSSAQGRAYEQYF
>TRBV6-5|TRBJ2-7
CASSLGTPFSYEQYF
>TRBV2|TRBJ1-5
CASSLLPQPQHF